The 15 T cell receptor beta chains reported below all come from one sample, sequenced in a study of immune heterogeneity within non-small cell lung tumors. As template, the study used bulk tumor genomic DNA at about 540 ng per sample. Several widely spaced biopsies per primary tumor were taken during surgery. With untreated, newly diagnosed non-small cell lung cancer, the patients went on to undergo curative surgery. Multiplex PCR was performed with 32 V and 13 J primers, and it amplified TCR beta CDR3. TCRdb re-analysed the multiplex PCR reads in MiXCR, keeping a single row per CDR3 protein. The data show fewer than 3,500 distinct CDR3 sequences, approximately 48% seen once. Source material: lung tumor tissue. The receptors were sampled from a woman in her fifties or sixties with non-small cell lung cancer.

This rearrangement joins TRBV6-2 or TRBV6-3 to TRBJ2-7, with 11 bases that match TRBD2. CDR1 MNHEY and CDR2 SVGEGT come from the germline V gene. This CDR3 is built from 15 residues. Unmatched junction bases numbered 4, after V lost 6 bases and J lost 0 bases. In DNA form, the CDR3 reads TGTGCCAGCAGCGAAACTAGCGGGAGCTCCTACGAGCAGTACTTC. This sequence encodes CASSETSGSSYEQYF.

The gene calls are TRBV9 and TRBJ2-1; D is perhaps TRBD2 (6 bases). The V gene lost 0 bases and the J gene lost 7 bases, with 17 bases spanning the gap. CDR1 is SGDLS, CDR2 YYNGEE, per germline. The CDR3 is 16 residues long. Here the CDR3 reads CASSVATSGVSNEQFF. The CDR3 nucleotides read TGTGCCAGCAGCGTAGCTACGTCGGGAGTTTCGAATGAGCAGTTCTTC.

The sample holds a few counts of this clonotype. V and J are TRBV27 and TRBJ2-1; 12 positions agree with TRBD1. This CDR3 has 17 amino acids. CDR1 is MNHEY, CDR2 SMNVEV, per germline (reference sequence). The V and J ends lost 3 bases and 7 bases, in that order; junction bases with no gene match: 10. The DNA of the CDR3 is TGTGCCAGCAGTTTTTACGGGACAGGGGGCGCGAGGAATGAGCAGTTCTTC. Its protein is CASSFYGTGGARNEQFF.

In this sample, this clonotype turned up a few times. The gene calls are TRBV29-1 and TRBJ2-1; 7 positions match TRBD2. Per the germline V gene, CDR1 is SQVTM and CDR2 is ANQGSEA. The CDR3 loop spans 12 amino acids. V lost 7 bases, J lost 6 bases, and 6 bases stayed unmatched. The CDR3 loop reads CSARPGGNEQFF. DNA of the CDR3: TGCAGCGCCCGCCCGGGGGGCAATGAGCAGTTCTTC.

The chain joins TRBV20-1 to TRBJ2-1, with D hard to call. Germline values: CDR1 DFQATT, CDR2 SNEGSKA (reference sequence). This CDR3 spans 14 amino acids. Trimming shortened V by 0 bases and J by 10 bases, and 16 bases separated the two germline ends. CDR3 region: CSAREEGRSYEQFF. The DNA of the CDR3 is TGCAGTGCTAGAGAAGAAGGGCGCTCCTACGAGCAGTTCTTC.

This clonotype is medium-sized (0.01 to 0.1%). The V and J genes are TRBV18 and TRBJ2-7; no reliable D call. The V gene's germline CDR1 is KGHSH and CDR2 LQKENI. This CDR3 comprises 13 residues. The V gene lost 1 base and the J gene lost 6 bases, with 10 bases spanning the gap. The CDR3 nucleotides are TGTGCCAGCTCACCACAAAGGACGACCGAGCAGTACTTC. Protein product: CASSPQRTTEQYF.

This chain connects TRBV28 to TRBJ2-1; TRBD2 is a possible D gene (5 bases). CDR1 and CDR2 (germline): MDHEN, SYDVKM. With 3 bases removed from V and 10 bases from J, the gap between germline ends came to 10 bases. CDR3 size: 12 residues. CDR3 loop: CASSFLAWEQFF. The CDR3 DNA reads TGTGCCAGCAGTTTCCTAGCTTGGGAGCAGTTCTTC.

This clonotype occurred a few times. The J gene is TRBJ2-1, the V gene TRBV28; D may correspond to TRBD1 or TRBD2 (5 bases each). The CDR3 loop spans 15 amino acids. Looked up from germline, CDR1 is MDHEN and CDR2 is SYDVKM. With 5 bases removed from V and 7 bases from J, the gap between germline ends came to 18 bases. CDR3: CASSPWGSGGNEQFF. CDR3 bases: TGTGCCAGCAGTCCCTGGGGTAGTGGGGGTAATGAGCAGTTCTTC.

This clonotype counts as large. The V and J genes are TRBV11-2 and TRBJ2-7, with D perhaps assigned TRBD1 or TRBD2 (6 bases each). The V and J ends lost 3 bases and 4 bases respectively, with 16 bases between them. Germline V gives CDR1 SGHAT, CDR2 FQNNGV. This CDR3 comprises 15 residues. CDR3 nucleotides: TGTGCCAGCAGCTTTAGGGGGGCCGGAAGGTACGAGCAGTACTTC. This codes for CASSFRGAGRYEQYF. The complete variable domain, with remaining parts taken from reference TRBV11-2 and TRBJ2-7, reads EAGVAQSPRYKIIEKRQSVAFWCNPISGHATLYWYQQILGQGPKLLIQFQNNGVVDDSQLPKDRFSAERLKGVDSTLKIQPAKLEDSAVYLCASSFRGAGRYEQYFGPGTRLTVT.

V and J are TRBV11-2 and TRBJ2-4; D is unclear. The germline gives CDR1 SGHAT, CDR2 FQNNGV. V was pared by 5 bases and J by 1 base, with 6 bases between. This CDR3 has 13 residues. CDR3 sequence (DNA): TGTGCCAGCAGCAGGATCGCCAAAAACATTCAGTACTTC. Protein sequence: CASSRIAKNIQYF.

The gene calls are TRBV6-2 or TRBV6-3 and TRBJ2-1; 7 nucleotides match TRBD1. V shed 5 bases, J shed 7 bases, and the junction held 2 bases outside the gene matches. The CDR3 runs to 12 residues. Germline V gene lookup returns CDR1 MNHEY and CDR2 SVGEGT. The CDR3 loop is CASSAQGNEQFF. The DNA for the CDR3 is TGTGCCAGCAGTGCACAGGGGAATGAGCAGTTCTTC.

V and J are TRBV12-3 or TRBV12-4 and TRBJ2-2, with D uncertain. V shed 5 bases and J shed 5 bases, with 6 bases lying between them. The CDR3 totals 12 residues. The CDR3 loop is CASSPQTGELFF. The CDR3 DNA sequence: TGTGCCAGCAGTCCTCAAACCGGGGAGCTGTTTTTT.

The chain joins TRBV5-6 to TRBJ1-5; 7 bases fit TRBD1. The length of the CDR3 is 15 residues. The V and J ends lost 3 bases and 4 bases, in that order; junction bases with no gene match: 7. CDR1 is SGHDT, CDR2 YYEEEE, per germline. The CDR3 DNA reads TGTGCCAGCAGCTCGATACAGGGGCAAAATCAGCCCCAGCATTTT. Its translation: CASSSIQGQNQPQHF. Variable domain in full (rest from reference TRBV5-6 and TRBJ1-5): DAGVTQSPTHLIKTRGQQVTLRCSPKSGHDTVSWYQQALGQGPQFIFQYYEEEERQRGNFPDRFSGHQFPNYSSELNVNALLLGDSALYLCASSSIQGQNQPQHFGDGTRLSIL.

CDR3 in DNA: TGTGCCAGCAGCCAAACTACAGGGGAGGTCAATGAGCAGTTCTTC. Amino acids: CASSQTTGEVNEQFF. The chain is built from TRBV3-1 and TRBJ2-1; possibly TRBD1 for D (7 bases). This CDR3 has 15 amino acids. Germline assignment: CDR1 LGHDT and CDR2 YNNKEL (reference sequence). Deletions cut 2 bases from V and 6 bases from J, with 14 bases between.

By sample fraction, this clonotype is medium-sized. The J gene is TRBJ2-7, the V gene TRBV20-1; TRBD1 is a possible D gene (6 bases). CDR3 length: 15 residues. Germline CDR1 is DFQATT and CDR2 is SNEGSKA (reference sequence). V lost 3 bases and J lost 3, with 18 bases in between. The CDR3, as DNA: TGCAGTGCTAGGGTATGGGGGACACTATTCTACGAGCAGTACTTC. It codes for CSARVWGTLFYEQYF.